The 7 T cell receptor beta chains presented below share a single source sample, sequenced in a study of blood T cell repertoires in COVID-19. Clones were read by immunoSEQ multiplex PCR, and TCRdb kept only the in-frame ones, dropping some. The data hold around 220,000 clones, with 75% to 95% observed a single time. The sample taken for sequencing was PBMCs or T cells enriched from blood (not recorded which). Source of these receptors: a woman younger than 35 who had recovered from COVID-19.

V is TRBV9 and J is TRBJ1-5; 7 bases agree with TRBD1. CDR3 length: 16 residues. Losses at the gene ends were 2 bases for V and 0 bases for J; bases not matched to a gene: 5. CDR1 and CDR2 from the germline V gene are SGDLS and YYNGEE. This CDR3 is CASSVGTGDSNQPQHF. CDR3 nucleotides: TGTGCCAGCAGCGTTGGCACAGGGGATAGCAATCAGCCCCAGCATTTT.

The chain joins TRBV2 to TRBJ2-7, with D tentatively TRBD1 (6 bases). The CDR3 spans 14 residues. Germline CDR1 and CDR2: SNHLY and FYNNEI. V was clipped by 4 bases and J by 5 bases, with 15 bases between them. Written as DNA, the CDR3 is TGTGCCAGCAGTGCCCTTGGGGGCGCAGACGAGCAGTACTTC. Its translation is CASSALGGADEQYF.

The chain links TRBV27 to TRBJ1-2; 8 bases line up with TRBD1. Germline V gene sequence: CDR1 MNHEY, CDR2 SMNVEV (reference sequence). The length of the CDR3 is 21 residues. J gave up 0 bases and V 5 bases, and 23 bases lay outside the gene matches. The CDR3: CASSQGQGALPVPLANYGYTF. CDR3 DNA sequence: TGTGCCAGCAGTCAAGGACAGGGCGCGCTTCCTGTTCCTTTAGCTAACTATGGCTACACCTTC.

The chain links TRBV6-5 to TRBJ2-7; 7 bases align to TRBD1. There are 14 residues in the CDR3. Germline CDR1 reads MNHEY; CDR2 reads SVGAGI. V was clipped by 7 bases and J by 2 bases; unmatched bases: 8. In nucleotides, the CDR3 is TGTGCCAGCACGACTGTACAGGGGCCCTACGAGCAGTACTTC. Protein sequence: CASTTVQGPYEQYF.

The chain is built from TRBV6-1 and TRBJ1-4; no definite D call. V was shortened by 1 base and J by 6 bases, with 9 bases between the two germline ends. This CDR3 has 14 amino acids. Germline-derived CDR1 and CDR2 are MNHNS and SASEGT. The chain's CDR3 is CASSEVNIYEKLFF. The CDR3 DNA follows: TGTGCCAGCAGTGAAGTGAACATCTATGAAAAACTGTTTTTT.

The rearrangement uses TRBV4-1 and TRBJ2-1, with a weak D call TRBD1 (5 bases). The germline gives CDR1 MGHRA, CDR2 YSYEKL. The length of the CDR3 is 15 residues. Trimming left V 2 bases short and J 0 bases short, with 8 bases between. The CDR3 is CASSQQGNSYNEQFF. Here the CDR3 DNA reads TGCGCCAGCAGCCAACAGGGTAACTCCTACAATGAGCAGTTCTTC.

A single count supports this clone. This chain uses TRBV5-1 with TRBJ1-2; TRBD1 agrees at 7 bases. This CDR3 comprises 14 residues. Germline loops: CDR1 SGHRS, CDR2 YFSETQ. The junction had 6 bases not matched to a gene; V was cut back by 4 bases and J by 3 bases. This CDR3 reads CASSGSGQDYGYTF. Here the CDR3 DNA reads TGCGCCAGCAGCGGAAGCGGACAGGACTATGGCTACACCTTC. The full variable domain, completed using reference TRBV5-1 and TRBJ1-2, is KAGVTQTPRYLIKTRGQQVTLSCSPISGHRSVSWYQQTPGQGLQFLFEYFSETQRNKGNFPGRFSGRQFSNSRSEMNVSTLELGDSALYLCASSGSGQDYGYTFGSGTRLTVV.